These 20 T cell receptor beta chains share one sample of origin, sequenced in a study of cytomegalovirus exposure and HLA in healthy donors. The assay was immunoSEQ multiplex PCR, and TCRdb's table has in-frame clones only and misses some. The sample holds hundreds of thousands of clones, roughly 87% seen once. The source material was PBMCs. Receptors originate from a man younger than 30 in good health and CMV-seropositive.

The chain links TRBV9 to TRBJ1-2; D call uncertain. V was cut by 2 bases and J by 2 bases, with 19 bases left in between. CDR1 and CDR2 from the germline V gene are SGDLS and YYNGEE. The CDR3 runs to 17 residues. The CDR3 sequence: CASSVEDGRWANYGYTF. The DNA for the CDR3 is TGTGCCAGCAGCGTTGAAGACGGACGTTGGGCCAACTATGGCTACACCTTC.

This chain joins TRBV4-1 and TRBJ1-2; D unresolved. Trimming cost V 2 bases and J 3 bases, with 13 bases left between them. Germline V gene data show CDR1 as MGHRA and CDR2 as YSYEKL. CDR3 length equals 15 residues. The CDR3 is CASSQSGPADYGYTF. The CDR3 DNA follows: TGCGCCAGCAGCCAATCCGGGCCGGCGGACTATGGCTACACCTTC.

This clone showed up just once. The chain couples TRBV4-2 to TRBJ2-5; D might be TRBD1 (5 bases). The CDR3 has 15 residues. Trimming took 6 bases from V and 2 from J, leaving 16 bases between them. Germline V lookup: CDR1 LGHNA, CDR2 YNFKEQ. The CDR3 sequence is CASRQRQQSQETQYF. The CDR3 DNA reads TGTGCCAGCAGGCAAAGACAGCAAAGTCAAGAGACCCAGTACTTC.

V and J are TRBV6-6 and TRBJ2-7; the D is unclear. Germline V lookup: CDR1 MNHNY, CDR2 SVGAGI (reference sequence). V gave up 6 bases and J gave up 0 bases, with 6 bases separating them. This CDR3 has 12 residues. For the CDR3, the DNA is TGTGCCAGCAGGGAGACCTCCTACGAGCAGTACTTC. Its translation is CASRETSYEQYF.

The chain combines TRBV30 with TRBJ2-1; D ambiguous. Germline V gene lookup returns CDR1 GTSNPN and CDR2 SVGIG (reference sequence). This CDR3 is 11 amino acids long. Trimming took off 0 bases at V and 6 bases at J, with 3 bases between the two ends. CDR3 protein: CAWSVTNEQFF. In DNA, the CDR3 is TGTGCCTGGAGTGTTACCAATGAGCAGTTCTTC.

CDR3 amino acids: CASSLYGTASNQPQHF. The CDR3 coding sequence is TGTGCCAGCAGTTTATACGGGACAGCTAGCAATCAGCCCCAGCATTTT. This rearrangement joins TRBV28 to TRBJ1-5; 7 bases align to TRBD1. The CDR3 runs 16 residues. Trimming at V came to 1 base and at J to 0 bases, leaving 3 bases not matched to a gene. The germline V gene encodes CDR1 MDHEN and CDR2 SYDVKM. Using reference TRBV28 and TRBJ1-5 for the parts outside the CDR3, the full variable domain is DVKVTQSSRYLVKRTGEKVFLECVQDMDHENMFWYRQDPGLGLRLIYFSYDVKMKEKGDIPEGYSVSREKKERFSLILESASTNQTSMYLCASSLYGTASNQPQHFGDGTRLSIL.

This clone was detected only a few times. As DNA, the CDR3 is TGTGCCAGTAGTATGGGGACTAGCGGGATAGGGCTCAATGAGCAGTTCTTC. As protein: CASSMGTSGIGLNEQFF. The V call is TRBV19, the J call TRBJ2-1, with TRBD2 matching 13 bases. The CDR3 is made up of 17 amino acids. V lost 3 bases, J lost 6 bases, and 8 bases stayed unmatched. CDR1 LNHDA and CDR2 SQIVND come from the germline V gene (reference sequence).

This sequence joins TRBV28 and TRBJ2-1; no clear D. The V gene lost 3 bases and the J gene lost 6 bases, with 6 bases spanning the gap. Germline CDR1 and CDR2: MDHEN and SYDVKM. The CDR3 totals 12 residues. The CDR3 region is CASSFLGNEQFF. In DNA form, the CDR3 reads TGTGCCAGCAGTTTTCTGGGCAATGAGCAGTTCTTC.

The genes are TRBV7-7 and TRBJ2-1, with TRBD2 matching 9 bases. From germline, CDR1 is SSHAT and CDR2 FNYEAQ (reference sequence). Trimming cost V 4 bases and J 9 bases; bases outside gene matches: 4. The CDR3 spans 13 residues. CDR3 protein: CASSSTRGGEQFF. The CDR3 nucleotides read TGTGCCAGCAGCTCCACGCGGGGGGGTGAGCAGTTCTTC.

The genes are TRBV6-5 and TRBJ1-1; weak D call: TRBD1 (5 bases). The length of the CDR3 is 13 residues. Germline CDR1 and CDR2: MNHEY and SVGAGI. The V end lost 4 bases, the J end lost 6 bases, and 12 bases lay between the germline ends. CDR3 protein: CASSFTKTAEAFF. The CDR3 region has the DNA TGTGCCAGCAGTTTTACTAAGACAGCTGAAGCTTTCTTT.

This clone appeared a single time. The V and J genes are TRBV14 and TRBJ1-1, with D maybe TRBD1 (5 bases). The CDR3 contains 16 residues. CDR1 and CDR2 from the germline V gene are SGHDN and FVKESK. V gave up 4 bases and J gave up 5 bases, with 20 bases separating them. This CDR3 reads CASSPERPLRGTEAFF. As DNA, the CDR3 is TGTGCCAGCAGCCCTGAACGTCCCTTGAGGGGAACTGAAGCTTTCTTT. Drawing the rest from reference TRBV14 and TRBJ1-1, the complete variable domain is EAGVTQFPSHSVIEKGQTVTLRCDPISGHDNLYWYRRVMGKEIKFLLHFVKESKQDESGMPNNRFLAERTGGTYSTLKVQPAELEDSGVYFCASSPERPLRGTEAFFGQGTRLTVV.

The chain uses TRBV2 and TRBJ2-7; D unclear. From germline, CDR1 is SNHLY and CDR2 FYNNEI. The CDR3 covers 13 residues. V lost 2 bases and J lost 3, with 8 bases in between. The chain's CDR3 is CASSEQSDYEQYF. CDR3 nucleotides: TGTGCCAGCAGTGAACAGTCTGACTACGAGCAGTACTTC.

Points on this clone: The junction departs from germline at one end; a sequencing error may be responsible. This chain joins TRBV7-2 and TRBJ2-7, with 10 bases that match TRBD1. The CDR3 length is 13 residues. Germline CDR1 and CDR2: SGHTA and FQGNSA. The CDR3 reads CASSSHIGTGVFF. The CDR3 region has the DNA TGTGCCAGCAGCTCTCATATCGGGACAGGGGTATTCTTC.

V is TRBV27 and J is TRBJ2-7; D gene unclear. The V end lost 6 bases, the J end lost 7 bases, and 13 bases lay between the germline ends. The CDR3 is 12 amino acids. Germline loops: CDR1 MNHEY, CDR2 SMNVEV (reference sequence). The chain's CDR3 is CASSTPGREQYF. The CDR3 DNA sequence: TGTGCCAGCAGCACCCCCGGCAGAGAGCAGTACTTC.

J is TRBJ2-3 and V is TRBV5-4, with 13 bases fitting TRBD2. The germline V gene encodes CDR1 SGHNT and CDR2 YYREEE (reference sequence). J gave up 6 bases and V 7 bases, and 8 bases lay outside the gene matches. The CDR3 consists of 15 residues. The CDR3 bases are TGTGCCAGCGGTACCGGGACTAGCGGGATTGATACGCAGTATTTT. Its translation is CASGTGTSGIDTQYF.

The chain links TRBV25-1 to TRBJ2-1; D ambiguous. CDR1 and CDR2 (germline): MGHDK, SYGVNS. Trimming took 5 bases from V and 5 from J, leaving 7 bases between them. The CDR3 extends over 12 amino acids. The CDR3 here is CASSRIDNEQFF. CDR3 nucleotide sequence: TGTGCCAGCAGTCGGATAGACAATGAGCAGTTCTTC. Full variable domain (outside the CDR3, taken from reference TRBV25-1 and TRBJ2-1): EADIYQTPRYLVIGTGKKITLECSQTMGHDKMYWYQQDPGMELHLIHYSYGVNSTEKGDLSSESTVSRIRTEHFPLTLESARPSHTSQYLCASSRIDNEQFFGPGTRLTVL.

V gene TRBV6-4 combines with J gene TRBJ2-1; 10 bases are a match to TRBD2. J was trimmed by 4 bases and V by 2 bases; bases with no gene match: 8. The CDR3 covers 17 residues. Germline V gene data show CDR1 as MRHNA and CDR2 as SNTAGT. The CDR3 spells CASSDQGGLASYNEQFF. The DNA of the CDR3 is TGTGCCAGCAGTGACCAGGGGGGACTAGCGTCATACAATGAGCAGTTCTTC.

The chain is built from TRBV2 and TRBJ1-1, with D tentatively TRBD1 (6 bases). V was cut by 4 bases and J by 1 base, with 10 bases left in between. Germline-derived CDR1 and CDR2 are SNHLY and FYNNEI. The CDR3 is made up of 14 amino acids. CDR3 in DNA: TGTGCCAGCAGTGTGCACAGGGAGAACACTGAAGCTTTCTTT. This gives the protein CASSVHRENTEAFF.

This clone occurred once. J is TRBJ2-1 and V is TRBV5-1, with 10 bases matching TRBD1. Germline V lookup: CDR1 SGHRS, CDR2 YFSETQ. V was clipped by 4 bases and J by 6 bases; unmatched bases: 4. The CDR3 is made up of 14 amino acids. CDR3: CASSDGQGGNEQFF. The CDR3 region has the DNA TGCGCCAGCAGCGACGGACAGGGGGGCAATGAGCAGTTCTTC.

The CDR3 here is CASSIGLAGTPYEQYF. CDR3 nucleotide sequence: TGTGCCAGTAGTATAGGCCTAGCGGGAACCCCCTACGAGCAGTACTTC. The chain carries TRBV19 and TRBJ2-7, with 9 bases lining up with TRBD2. V gave up 1 base and J gave up 2 bases; unmatched junction bases: 6. CDR1 LNHDA and CDR2 SQIVND come from the germline V gene (reference sequence). This CDR3 has 16 residues.